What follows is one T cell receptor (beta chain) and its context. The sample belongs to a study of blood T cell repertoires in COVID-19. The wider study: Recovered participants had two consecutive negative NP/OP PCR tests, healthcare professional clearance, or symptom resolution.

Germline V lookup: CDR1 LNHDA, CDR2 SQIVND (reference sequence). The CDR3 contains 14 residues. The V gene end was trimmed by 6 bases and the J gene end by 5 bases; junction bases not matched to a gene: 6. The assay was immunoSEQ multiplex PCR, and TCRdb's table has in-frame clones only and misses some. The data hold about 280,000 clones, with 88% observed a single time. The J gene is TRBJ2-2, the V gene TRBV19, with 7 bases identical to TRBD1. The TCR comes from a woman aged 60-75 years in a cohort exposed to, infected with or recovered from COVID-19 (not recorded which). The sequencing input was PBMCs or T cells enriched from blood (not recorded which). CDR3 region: CASRGRGMTGELFF. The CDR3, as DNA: TGTGCCAGTAGGGGCAGGGGGATGACCGGGGAGCTGTTTTTT.